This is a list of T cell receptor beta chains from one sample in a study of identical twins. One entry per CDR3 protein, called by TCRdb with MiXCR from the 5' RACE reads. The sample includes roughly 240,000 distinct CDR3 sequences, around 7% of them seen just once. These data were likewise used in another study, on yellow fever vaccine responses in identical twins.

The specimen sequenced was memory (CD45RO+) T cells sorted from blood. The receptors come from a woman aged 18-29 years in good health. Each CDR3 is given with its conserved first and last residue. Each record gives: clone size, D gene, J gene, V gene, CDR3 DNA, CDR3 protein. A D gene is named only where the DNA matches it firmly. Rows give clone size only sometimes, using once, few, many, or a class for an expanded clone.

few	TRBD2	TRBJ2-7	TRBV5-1	TGCGCCAGCAGCCCGGGACTTCTAGCGGGAGGGGACGAGCAGTACTTC	CASSPGLLAGGDEQYF
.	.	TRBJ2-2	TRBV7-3	TGTGCCAGCAGCTTGCGTGGCGGTGCGAACACCGGGGAGCTGTTTTTT	CASSLRGGANTGELFF
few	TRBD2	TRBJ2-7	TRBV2	TGTGCCTCACTTCCTAGGCAGGGGTGGTGGAAAGCGGGAGACCCCTACGAGCAGTACTTC	CASLPRQGWWKAGDPYEQYF
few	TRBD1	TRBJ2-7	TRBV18	TGTGCCAGCTCACGGGGACAGGGCCCCGAGCAGTACTTC	CASSRGQGPEQYF
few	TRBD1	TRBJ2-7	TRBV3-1	TGTGCCAGCAGCCCCAGAACAGGGGGCGTGCAGTACTTC	CASSPRTGGVQYF
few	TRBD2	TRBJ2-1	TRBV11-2	TGTGCCAGCAGCTTGTTTCGCGGGAGTTCTGGGGATGAGCAGTTCTTC	CASSLFRGSSGDEQFF
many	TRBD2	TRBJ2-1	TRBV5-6	TGTGCCAGCAGCGACACATCCCGGCTAGCGGCCTACAATGAGCAGTTCTTC	CASSDTSRLAAYNEQFF
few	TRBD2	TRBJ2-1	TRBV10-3	TGTGCCATCAGTACTAGCGGCTCCTACAATGAGCAGTTCTTC	CAISTSGSYNEQFF
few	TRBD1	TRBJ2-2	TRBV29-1	TGCAGCGGTGGACAGGGGGCCACCGGGGAGCTGTTTTTT	CSGGQGATGELFF
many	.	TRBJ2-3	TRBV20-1	TGCAGTGCTACCGGCGGGGCGCAGTATTTT	CSATGGAQYF
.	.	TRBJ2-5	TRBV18	TGTGCCAGCCCCACCGGTGGAGAGACCCAGTACTTC	CASPTGGETQYF
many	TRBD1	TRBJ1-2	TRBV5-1	TGCGCCAGCAGCGGGGGACAGGCGTTTCTCAACTATGGCTACACCTTC	CASSGGQAFLNYGYTF
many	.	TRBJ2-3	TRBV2	TGTGCCAGCAGTCCCGGGGTAGCTCACACAGATACGCAGTATTTT	CASSPGVAHTDTQYF
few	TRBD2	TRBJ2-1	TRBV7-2	TGTGCCAGCAGCTTAACAAGGGTTGTTAGCGGGGCCGAGCAGTTCTTC	CASSLTRVVSGAEQFF
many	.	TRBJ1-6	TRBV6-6	TGTGCCACCCAAGGTCCGAATTCACCCCTCCACTTT	CATQGPNSPLHF
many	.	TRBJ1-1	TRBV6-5	TGTGCCAGCAGTTACAGAAGTGAAGCTTTCTTT	CASSYRSEAFF
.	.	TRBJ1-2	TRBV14	TGTGCCAGCAGCCAAGATCTGCTTGCGCCCTATGGCTACACCTTC	CASSQDLLAPYGYTF
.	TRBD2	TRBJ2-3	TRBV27	TGTGCCAGCAGTTCGGGACTAGCGGATCAATCCACAGATACGCAGTATTTT	CASSSGLADQSTDTQYF
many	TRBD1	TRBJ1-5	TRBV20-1	TGCAGTACCGGACAGGGCAATCAGCCCCAGCATTTT	CSTGQGNQPQHF
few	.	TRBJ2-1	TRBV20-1	TGCAGTGCCTCCCTCAGGAGCTGGGGAGACAATGAGCAGTTCTTC	CSASLRSWGDNEQFF
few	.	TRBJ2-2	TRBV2	TGTGCCAGCAGTGCGCAGGGGGGGACCGGGGAGCTGTTTTTT	CASSAQGGTGELFF
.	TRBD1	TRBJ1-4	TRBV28	TGTGCCACCGAAGGGGGCAGTAATGAAAAACTGTTTTTT	CATEGGSNEKLFF
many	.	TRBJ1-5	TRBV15	TGTGCCACCAGCAGGTCCCCGGGAGAGAGCAATCAGCCCCAGCATTTT	CATSRSPGESNQPQHF
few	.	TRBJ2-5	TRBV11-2	TGTGCCAGCAGCTACCAGAACTCTCCCCAAGAGACCCAGTACTTC	CASSYQNSPQETQYF
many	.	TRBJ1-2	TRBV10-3	TGTGCCATCATGAAAGCAGGAGATAACTATGGCTACACCTTC	CAIMKAGDNYGYTF
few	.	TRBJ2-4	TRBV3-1	TGTGCCAGCAGCCAACAGGGGGCCAAAAACATTCAGTACTTC	CASSQQGAKNIQYF
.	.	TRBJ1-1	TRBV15	TGTGCCACCAGCTCGAGTCGGTGGACTGAAGCTTTCTTT	CATSSSRWTEAFF
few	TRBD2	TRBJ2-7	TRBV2	TGTGCCAGCAGTCCCGGGACTAGCTTCTACGAGCAGTACTTC	CASSPGTSFYEQYF
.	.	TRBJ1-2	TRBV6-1	TGTGCCAGCAGTGAATTAAAGGGACGGGGTGGCTACACCTTC	CASSELKGRGGYTF
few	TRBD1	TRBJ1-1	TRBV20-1	TGCAGTGCTAGAAAGGGGGACAGGGCGGGTAGCACTGAAGCTTTCTTT	CSARKGDRAGSTEAFF
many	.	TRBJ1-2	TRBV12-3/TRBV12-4	TGTGCCAGCAGTTTTGTAGCCTTTGATGGCTACACCTTC	CASSFVAFDGYTF
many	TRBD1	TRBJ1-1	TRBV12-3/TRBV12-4	TGTGCCAGTAGGGCCTTCTCCGGGACAGGCATAATTGGGGCTGAAGCTTTCTTT	CASRAFSGTGIIGAEAFF
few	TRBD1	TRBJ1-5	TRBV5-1	TGCGCCAGCAGCCCGGGACAGGCAAATCAGCCCCAGCATTTT	CASSPGQANQPQHF
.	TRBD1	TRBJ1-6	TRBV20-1	TGCAGTGCTAGAGTGGGACAGGCCAATTCACCCCTCCACTTT	CSARVGQANSPLHF
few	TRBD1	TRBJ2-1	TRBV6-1	TGTGCCAGCAGAACAGGGGGCCCCTCCTACAATGAGCAGTTCTTC	CASRTGGPSYNEQFF
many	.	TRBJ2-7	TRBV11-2	TGTGCCAGCAGCTCCGGGGCTGGAGGGAGCGAGCAGTACTTC	CASSSGAGGSEQYF
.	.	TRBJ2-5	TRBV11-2	TGTGCCAGCAGCTTTCAAGGTGGCGTAGAGACCCAGTACTTC	CASSFQGGVETQYF
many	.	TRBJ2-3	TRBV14	TGTGCCAGCAGCCAAAAGGGGCTCTCTGATACGCAGTATTTT	CASSQKGLSDTQYF
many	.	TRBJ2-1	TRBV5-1	TGCGCCAGCAGCTTGGGTACTAGCTTCAGCGACAATGAGCAGTTCTTC	CASSLGTSFSDNEQFF
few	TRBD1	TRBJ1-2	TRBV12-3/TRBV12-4	TGTGCCAGCAGGTCTGGGACAGTGGGAAACTATGGCTACACCTTC	CASRSGTVGNYGYTF
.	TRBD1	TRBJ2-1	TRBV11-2	TGTGCCAGCAGCCCCCAGGGGGCCGGTTCCTGCAATGAGCAGTTCTTC	CASSPQGAGSCNEQFF
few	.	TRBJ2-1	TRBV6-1	TGTGCCAGCAGATCCACTAGCTTGGGTTACAATGAGCAGTTCTTC	CASRSTSLGYNEQFF
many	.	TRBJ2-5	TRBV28	TGTGCCAGCAGTCCCCAGCAGGCCCAGTACTTC	CASSPQQAQYF
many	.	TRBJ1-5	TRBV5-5	TGTGCCAGCGGAGGGGAATTAAATCAGCCCCAGCATTTT	CASGGELNQPQHF
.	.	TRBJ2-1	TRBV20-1	TGCAGTGCTCCCGGTCGTAGCAGAAATGAGCAGTTCTTC	CSAPGRSRNEQFF
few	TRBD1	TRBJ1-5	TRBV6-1	TGTGCCAGCAGTACAGGGGGCATAGGCCAGCCCCAGCATTTT	CASSTGGIGQPQHF
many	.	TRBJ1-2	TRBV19	TGTGCCAGTAGTGAGGCCGCCCGGGTCTATGGCTACACCTTC	CASSEAARVYGYTF
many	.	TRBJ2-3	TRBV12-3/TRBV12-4	TGTGCCAGCAGCAGTACTAGCTTCCCTGGCACAGATACGCAGTATTTT	CASSSTSFPGTDTQYF